This TCR beta chain was retrieved from a study of cytomegalovirus exposure and HLA in healthy donors. In the study overall: Of the donors genotyped, 300 to 500 in all, over 80% fell in the Caucasian-associated ancestry cluster. Study-level findings and limits: Using the classifier, cytomegalovirus status was reportedly diagnosed with high specificity and sensitivity. It was reported in a later analysis that an Asian-associated ancestry cluster showed fewer N-insertions than the approximately 670-donor mean.

To note about this clone: The antigen remains undetermined.

V was clipped by 7 bases and J by 7 bases; unmatched bases: 14. CDR1 MDHEN and CDR2 SYDVKM come from the germline V gene. This CDR3 spans 15 amino acids. With 60 Vbeta and 13 Jbeta primers, the PCR was carried out. Using immunoSEQ multiplex PCR, the repertoire was profiled, and TCRdb retains in-frame clones only, with some absent. The repertoire holds 100,000 to 130,000 clones, with roughly 80% as singletons. The sequenced sample consisted of PBMCs. The sequence derives from a man aged 25 to 40 in good health and CMV-seronegative. This chain connects TRBV28 to TRBJ1-2; TRBD1 matches at 8 bases. CDR3 region: CASKLPLGTGGGYTF. CDR3 nucleotide sequence: TGTGCCAGCAAGCTCCCCCTTGGGACAGGCGGTGGCTACACCTTC.